Sequencing of this TCR beta chain was carried out in a study of neurological immune-mediated disorders. Germline values: CDR1 MNHEY, CDR2 SVGAGI. Trimming stripped 5 bases from V and 7 bases from J, with 17 bases between. This CDR3 is built from 14 residues. This clonotype came up many times. Its specificity is unknown. Synthesis of cDNA used 5'RACE (with 10-nucleotide random UMIs). TCRdb processed the 5' RACE reads anew with MiXCR; each CDR3 protein has one entry. The repertoire has about 79,000 distinct CDR3 sequences, 12% to 15% of them found once; the top ten carry roughly 7%. Study outcomes and limitations: TCR-beta repertoires seemed private in all groups, with no expanded CDR3 amino acid sequences shared.

Source material was 2 million unsorted PBMCs, stored at -80 °C in RNAlater. Sequencing was carried out using PBMCs. This sequence originates from a woman aged 45-59 years in good health. This rearrangement joins TRBV6-5 to TRBJ1-1, with D maybe TRBD1 (5 bases). Here the CDR3 reads CASSRDGLRGEAFF. The CDR3, as DNA: TGTGCCAGCAGTCGTGACGGCCTGAGGGGTGAAGCTTTCTTT.